This T cell receptor beta chain was profiled in a study of identical twins. Looked up from germline, CDR1 is DFQATT and CDR2 is SNEGSKA (reference sequence). After removal of 7 bases from V and 6 bases from J, the junction contained 2 bases not matched to a gene. The CDR3 extends over 11 amino acids. Using its own MiXCR run on the 5' RACE reads, TCRdb lists one record per CDR3 protein. The data contain about 200,000 distinct CDR3 sequences, approximately 15% of them singletons. These same data were also listed under a study on T cells expressing NK-cell markers. That paper adds: From sorted CD3+CD56+NKG2C+, CD3+CD56+NKG2C- and CD3+CD56-NKG2C+ T cells came the TCR beta repertoires. Of the CD8+ T cells in about 6 donors, roughly 1.0-7.5% belonged to dominant NKG2C+ clonotypes.

The receptor was derived from a woman aged 18-29 years in good health. Sample: CD8+ T cells sorted from blood. This chain links TRBV20-1 with TRBJ2-7; TRBD2 aligns across 11 bases. The CDR3 coding sequence is TGCAGTGTTCTAGCGGGAGGCGAGCAGTACTTC. Translated: CSVLAGGEQYF.